This TCR beta chain stems from a study of identical twins' blood T cells. There are 14 residues in the CDR3. Between the trimmed V and J ends, which lost 3 bases and 6 bases, there was a span of 12 bases. From the 5' RACE reads, TCRdb called clonotypes with MiXCR, one entry per CDR3 protein. The sample carries roughly 340,000 distinct CDR3 sequences, over 25% recorded once. Input material: PBMCs. The sequence was collected from a woman between 18 and 55 years old in good health. This chain connects TRBV12-3 or TRBV12-4 to TRBJ1-5; possible D gene TRBD1, 5 bases. CDR3: CASSFSGSGQPQHF. In nucleotides, the CDR3 is TGTGCCAGCAGTTTTTCAGGGTCGGGTCAGCCCCAGCATTTT.